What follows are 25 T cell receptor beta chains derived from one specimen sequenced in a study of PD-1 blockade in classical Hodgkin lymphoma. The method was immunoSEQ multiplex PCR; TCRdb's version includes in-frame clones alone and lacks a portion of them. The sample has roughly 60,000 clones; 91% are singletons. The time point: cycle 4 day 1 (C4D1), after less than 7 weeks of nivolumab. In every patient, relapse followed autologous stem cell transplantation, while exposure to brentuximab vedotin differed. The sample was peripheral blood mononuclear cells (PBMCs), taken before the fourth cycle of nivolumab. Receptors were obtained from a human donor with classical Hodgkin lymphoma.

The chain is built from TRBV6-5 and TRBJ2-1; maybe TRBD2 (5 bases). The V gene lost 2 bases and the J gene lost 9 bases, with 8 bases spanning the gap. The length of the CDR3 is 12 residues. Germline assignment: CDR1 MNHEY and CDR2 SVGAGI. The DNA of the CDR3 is TGTGCCAGCAGTTACGAGGGCTTTGAGCAGTTCTTC. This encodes CASSYEGFEQFF.

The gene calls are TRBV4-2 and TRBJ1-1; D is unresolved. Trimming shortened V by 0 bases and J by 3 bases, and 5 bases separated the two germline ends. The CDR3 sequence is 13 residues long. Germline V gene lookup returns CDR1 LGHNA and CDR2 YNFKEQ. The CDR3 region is CASSQDADTEAFF. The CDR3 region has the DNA TGTGCCAGCAGCCAAGATGCGGACACTGAAGCTTTCTTT.

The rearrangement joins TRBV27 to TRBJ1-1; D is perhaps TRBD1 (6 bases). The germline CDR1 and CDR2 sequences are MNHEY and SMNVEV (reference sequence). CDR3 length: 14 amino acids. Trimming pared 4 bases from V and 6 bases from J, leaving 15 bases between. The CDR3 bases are TGTGCCAGCAGTTCCCCGGCAGGGGTTGCTGAAGCTTTCTTT. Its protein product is CASSSPAGVAEAFF.

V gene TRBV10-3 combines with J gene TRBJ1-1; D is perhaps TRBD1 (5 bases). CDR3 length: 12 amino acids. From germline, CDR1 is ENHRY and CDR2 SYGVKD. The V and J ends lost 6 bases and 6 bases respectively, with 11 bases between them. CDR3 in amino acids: CAIRAGDAEAFF. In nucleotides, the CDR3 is TGTGCCATCAGGGCGGGGGATGCTGAAGCTTTCTTT.

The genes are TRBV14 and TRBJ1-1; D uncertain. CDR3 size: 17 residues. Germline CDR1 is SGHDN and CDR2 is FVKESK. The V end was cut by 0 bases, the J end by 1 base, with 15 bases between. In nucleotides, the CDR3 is TGTGCCAGCAGCCAAGATCCTGGGCGGGTTGGGAACACTGAAGCTTTCTTT. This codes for CASSQDPGRVGNTEAFF.

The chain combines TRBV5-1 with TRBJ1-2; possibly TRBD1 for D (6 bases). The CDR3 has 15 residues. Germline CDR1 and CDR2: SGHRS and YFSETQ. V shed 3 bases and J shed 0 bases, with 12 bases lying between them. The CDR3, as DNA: TGCGCCAGCAGCTATGGGACAAATACTAACTATGGCTACACCTTC. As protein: CASSYGTNTNYGYTF.

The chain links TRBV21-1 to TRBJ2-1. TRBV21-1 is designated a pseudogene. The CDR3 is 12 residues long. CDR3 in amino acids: CAGESQDNEQFF. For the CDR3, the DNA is TGTGCCGGAGAATCGCAGGACAATGAGCAGTTCTTC.

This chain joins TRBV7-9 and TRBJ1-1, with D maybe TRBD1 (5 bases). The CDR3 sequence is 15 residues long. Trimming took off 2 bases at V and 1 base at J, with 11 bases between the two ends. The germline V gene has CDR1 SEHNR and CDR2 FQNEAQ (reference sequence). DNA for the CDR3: TGTGCCAGCAGCTTACTTGACAGCGGGAACACTGAAGCTTTCTTT. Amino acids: CASSLLDSGNTEAFF.

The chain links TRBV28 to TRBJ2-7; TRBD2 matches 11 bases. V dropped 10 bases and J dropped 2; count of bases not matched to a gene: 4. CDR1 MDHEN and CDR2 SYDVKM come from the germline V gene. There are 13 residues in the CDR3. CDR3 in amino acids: CATYSGGAYEQYF. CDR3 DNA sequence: TGTGCCACATATAGCGGGGGGGCCTACGAGCAGTACTTC.

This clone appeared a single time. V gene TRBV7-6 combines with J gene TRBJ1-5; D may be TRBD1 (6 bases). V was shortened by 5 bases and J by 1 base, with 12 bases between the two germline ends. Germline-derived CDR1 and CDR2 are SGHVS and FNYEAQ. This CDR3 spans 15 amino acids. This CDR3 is CASSPRGRSNQPQHF. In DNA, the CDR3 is TGTGCCAGCAGCCCCAGGGGAAGGAGCAATCAGCCCCAGCATTTT.

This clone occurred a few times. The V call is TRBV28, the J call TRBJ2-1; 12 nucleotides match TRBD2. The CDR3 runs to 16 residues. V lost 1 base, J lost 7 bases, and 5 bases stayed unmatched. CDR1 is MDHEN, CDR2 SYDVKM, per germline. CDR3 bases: TGTGCCAGCAGTTTATTATGGACTAGCGGGGCAAATGAGCAGTTCTTC. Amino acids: CASSLLWTSGANEQFF.

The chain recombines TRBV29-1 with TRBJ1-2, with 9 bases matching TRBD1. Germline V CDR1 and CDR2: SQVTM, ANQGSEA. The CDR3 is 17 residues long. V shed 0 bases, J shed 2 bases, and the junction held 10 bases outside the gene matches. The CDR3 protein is CSVEDRGTGTGNYGYTF. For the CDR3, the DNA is TGCAGCGTTGAAGATCGGGGGACCGGGACAGGGAACTATGGCTACACCTTC.

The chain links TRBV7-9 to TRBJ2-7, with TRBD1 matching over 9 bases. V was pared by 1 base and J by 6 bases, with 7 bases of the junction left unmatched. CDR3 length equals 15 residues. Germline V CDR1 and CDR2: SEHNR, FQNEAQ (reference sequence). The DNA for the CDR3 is TGTGCCAGCAGCTTAGATGGCACAGGGGGCACCGAGCAGTACTTC. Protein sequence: CASSLDGTGGTEQYF.

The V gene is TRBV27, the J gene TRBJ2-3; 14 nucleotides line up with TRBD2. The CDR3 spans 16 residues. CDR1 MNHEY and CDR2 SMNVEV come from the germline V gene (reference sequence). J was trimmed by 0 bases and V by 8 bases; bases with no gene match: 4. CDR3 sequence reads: CASGLAGGSSTDTQYF. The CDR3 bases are TGTGCCAGCGGACTAGCGGGGGGAAGTAGCACAGATACGCAGTATTTT.

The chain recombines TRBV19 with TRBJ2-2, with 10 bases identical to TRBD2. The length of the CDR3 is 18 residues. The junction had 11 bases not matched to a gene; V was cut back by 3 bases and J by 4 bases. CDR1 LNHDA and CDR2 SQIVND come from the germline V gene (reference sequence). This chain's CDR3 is CASSIPFSGGTFTGELFF. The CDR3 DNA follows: TGTGCCAGTAGTATCCCTTTTAGCGGGGGGACTTTCACCGGGGAGCTGTTTTTT.

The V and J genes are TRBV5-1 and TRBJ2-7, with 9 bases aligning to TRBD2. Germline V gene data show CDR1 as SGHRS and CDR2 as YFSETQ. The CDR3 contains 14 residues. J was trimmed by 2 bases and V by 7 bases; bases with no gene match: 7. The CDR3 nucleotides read TGCGCCAGCGGATCTAGCGGGGCCACCTACGAGCAGTACTTC. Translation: CASGSSGATYEQYF. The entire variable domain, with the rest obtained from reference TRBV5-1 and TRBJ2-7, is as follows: KAGVTQTPRYLIKTRGQQVTLSCSPISGHRSVSWYQQTPGQGLQFLFEYFSETQRNKGNFPGRFSGRQFSNSRSEMNVSTLELGDSALYLCASGSSGATYEQYFGPGTRLTVT.

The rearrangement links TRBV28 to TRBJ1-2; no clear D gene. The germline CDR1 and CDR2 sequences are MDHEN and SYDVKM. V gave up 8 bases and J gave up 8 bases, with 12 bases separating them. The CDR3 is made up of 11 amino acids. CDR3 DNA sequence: TGTGCCAGCTTTACGACATACGGCTACACCTTC. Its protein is CASFTTYGYTF.

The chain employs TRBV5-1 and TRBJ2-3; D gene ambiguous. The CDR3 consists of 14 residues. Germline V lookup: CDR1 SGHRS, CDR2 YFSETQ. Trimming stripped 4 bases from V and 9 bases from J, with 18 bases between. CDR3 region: CASSARRVPPTQYF. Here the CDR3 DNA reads TGCGCCAGCAGCGCTCGTCGGGTTCCACCCACGCAGTATTTT.

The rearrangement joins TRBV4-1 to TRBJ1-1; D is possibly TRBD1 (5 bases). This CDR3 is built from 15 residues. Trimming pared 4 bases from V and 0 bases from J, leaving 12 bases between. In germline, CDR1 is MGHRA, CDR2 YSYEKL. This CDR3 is CASSPRRGVNTEAFF. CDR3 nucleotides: TGCGCCAGCAGCCCCCGCCGGGGGGTGAACACTGAAGCTTTCTTT.

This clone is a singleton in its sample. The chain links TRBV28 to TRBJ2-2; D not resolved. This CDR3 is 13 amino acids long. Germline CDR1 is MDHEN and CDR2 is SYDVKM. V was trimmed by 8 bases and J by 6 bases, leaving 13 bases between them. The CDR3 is CASGRFVAGELFF. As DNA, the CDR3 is TGTGCCAGCGGTAGGTTCGTGGCCGGGGAGCTGTTTTTT.

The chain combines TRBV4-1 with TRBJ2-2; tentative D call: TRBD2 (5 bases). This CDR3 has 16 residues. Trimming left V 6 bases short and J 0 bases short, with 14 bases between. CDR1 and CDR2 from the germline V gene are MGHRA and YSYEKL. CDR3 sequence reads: CASRGPGTTNTGELFF. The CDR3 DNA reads TGCGCCAGCAGAGGACCGGGAACCACGAACACCGGGGAGCTGTTTTTT.

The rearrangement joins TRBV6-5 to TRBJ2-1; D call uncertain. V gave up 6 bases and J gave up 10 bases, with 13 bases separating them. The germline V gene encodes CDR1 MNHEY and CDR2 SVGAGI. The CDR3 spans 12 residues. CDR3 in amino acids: CASRSTQGEQFF. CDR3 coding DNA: TGTGCCAGCAGGTCTACCCAAGGAGAGCAGTTCTTC.

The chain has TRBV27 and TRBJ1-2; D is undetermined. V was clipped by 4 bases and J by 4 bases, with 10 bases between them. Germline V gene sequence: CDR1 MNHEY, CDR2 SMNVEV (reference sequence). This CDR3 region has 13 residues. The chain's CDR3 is CASSSGRTYGYTF. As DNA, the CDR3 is TGTGCCAGCAGTTCCGGACGGACCTATGGCTACACCTTC.

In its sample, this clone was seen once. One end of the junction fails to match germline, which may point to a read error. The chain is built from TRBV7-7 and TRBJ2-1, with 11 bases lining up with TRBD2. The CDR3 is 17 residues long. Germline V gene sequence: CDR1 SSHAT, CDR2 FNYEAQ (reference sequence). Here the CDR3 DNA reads TGTGCTAGCAGCTTGAGGCTAGCGGGGGGATCCTACAATGAGCAGTTCTTC. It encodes CASSLRLAGGSYNEQFF. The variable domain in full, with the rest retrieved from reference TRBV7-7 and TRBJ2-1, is GAGVSQSPRYKVTKRGQDVTLRCDPISSHATLYWYQQALGQGPEFLTYFNYEAQPDKSGLPSDRFSAERPEGSISTLTIQRTEQRDSAMYRCASSLRLAGGSYNEQFFGPGTRLTVL.

This CDR3 is CASSAPRDGKTYEQYF. The CDR3, as DNA: TGTGCCAGCAGCGCCCCCCGGGACGGGAAAACCTACGAGCAGTACTTC. This chain links TRBV7-9 with TRBJ2-7, with D possibly called TRBD1 or TRBD2 (5 bases each). The CDR3 runs to 16 residues. Trimming shortened V by 5 bases and J by 2 bases, and 19 bases separated the two germline ends. The germline V gene encodes CDR1 SEHNR and CDR2 FQNEAQ (reference sequence).